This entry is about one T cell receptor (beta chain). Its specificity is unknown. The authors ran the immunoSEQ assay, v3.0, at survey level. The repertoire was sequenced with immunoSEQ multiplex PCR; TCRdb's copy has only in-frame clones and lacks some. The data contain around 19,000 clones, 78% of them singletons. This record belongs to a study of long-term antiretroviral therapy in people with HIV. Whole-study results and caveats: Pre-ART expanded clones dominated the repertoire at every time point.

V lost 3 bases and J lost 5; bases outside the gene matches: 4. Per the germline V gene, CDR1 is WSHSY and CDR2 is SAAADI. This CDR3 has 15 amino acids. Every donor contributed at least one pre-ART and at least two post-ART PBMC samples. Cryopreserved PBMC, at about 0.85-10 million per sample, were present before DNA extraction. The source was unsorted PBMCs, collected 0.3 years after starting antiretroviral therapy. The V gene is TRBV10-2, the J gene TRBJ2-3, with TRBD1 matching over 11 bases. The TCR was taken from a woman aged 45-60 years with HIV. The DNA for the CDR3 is TGCGCCAGCAGTGATAGGACAGGGGGCTTAGATACGCAGTATTTT. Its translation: CASSDRTGGLDTQYF.